The 20 T cell receptor beta chains given below trace back to one sample, sequenced in a study of blood T cell repertoires in COVID-19. This table comes from immunoSEQ multiplex PCR, and its TCRdb copy is limited to in-frame clones, with some not included. In the table there are over 150,000 clones, around four fifths of which are singletons. The material sequenced was peripheral blood. Receptor source: an older woman with acute or convalescent COVID-19.

V gene TRBV28 combines with J gene TRBJ2-5, with 8 bases matching TRBD1. The germline V gene has CDR1 MDHEN and CDR2 SYDVKM. The CDR3 loop spans 14 amino acids. The V gene end was trimmed by 4 bases and the J gene end by 1 base; junction bases not matched to a gene: 2. CDR3 in amino acids: CASSSRGPQETQYF. CDR3 DNA: TGTGCCAGCAGTTCCAGGGGGCCCCAAGAGACCCAGTACTTC. The full variable domain, completed using reference TRBV28 and TRBJ2-5, is DVKVTQSSRYLVKRTGEKVFLECVQDMDHENMFWYRQDPGLGLRLIYFSYDVKMKEKGDIPEGYSVSREKKERFSLILESASTNQTSMYLCASSSRGPQETQYFGPGTRLLVL.

CDR3 nucleotides: TGTGCCAGCAGCTTAGTACAGCCGAACACTGAAGCTTTCTTT. As protein: CASSLVQPNTEAFF. V usage is TRBV11-2 and J usage is TRBJ1-1; D gene ambiguous. Germline assignment: CDR1 SGHAT and CDR2 FQNNGV. This CDR3 has 14 residues. V was cut by 1 base and J by 1 base, with 7 bases left in between.

J is TRBJ2-3 and V is TRBV14; D is uncertain. The CDR3 sequence is 12 residues long. V shed 4 bases and J shed 3 bases, with 5 bases lying between them. The V gene's germline CDR1 is SGHDN and CDR2 FVKESK. CDR3 coding DNA: TGTGCCAGCAGCCTCGAGACAGATACGCAGTATTTT. Translating it yields CASSLETDTQYF.

The rearrangement joins TRBV6-5 to TRBJ1-1; 10 bases align to TRBD1. Germline CDR1 and CDR2: MNHEY and SVGAGI. V lost 9 bases to trimming and J lost 4 bases; unmatched junction nucleotides: 5. There are 13 residues in the CDR3. CDR3 nucleotides: TGTGCCAGTTGGCGACAGGGGGCCACTGAAGCTTTCTTT. It yields the protein CASWRQGATEAFF.

The chain couples TRBV4-3 to TRBJ1-6; a weak D match, TRBD1 (5 bases). Germline CDR1 LGHNA, CDR2 YSLEER. The ends were cut back, 0 bases at V and 7 bases at J, with 10 bases in the middle. This CDR3 spans 15 amino acids. The chain's CDR3 is CASSQDLRGNSPLHF. DNA of the CDR3: TGCGCCAGCAGCCAAGATTTAAGGGGAAATTCACCCCTCCACTTT.

The V and J genes are TRBV5-1 and TRBJ1-1, with 9 bases fitting TRBD1. From germline, CDR1 is SGHRS and CDR2 YFSETQ. The CDR3 extends over 20 amino acids. V trimming: 0 bases; J trimming: 1 base; junction bases outside the gene matches: 16. Written as DNA, the CDR3 is TGCGCCAGCAGCTTGGGGCCCCTCGGGACAGGGACGAACGAGAACACTGAAGCTTTCTTT. As protein: CASSLGPLGTGTNENTEAFF.

V is TRBV24-1 and J is TRBJ2-3, with D perhaps TRBD2 (6 bases). This CDR3 comprises 15 residues. The germline V gene has CDR1 KGHDR and CDR2 SFDVKD. The ends were cut back, 2 bases at V and 4 bases at J, with 12 bases in the middle. The CDR3: CATSDSLGGPDTQYF. CDR3 bases: TGTGCCACCAGTGATTCTCTGGGGGGTCCAGATACGCAGTATTTT.

The chain combines TRBV3-1 (or the pseudogene TRBV3-2) with TRBJ1-1; 9 positions match TRBD1. Trimming at V came to 1 base and at J to 11 bases, leaving 11 bases not matched to a gene. CDR1 LGHDT and CDR2 YNNKEL come from the germline V gene (reference sequence). This CDR3 is 15 amino acids long. CDR3 protein: CASSQVPGQGGLAFF. The CDR3 nucleotides are TGTGCCAGCAGCCAAGTCCCGGGACAGGGAGGTTTGGCTTTCTTT.

V usage is TRBV9 and J usage is TRBJ2-7; 8 bases align to TRBD2. Germline CDR1 is SGDLS and CDR2 is YYNGEE. CDR3 length: 15 amino acids. The J segment lost 3 bases and the V segment lost 2 bases, leaving 7 bases of the junction unmatched. The CDR3 reads CASSVAGLGSYEQYF. The CDR3, as DNA: TGTGCCAGCAGCGTCGCGGGACTAGGGAGCTACGAGCAGTACTTC.

The chain joins TRBV3-1 (or the pseudogene TRBV3-2) to TRBJ1-5, with D possibly TRBD1 on 5 matching bases. The germline V gene has CDR1 LGHDT and CDR2 YNNKEL (reference sequence). V lost 8 bases and J lost 6, with 29 bases in between. The CDR3 totals 18 residues. CDR3: CASLGFTGLEEVRQPQHF. The CDR3 DNA follows: TGTGCCAGCCTGGGCTTCACAGGACTAGAGGAAGTCCGTCAGCCCCAGCATTTT.

The V call is TRBV7-2, the J call TRBJ1-1; D gene unclear. V lost 2 bases, J lost 1 base, and 8 bases lay in between. The CDR3 runs to 14 residues. Germline CDR1 SGHTA, CDR2 FQGNSA. The chain's CDR3 is CASSLSRWNTEAFF. The CDR3 DNA follows: TGTGCCAGCAGCTTATCCAGGTGGAACACTGAAGCTTTCTTT.

The V and J genes are TRBV19 and TRBJ2-5; tentatively, D is TRBD1 (5 bases). Trimming pared 10 bases from V and 1 base from J, leaving 13 bases between. This CDR3 spans 13 amino acids. Germline V gives CDR1 LNHDA, CDR2 SQIVND (reference sequence). DNA of the CDR3: TGTGCCACCAGGGTGGGCGCCCAAGAGACCCAGTACTTC. Translating it yields CATRVGAQETQYF.

The chain joins TRBV5-6 to TRBJ1-5; D is unresolved. CDR1 and CDR2 (germline): SGHDT, YYEEEE. This CDR3 spans 16 amino acids. Trimming took off 0 bases at V and 0 bases at J, with 10 bases between the two ends. As DNA, the CDR3 is TGTGCCAGCAGCTTGGGAGGGATTGGTAGCAATCAGCCCCAGCATTTT. Translated, it gives CASSLGGIGSNQPQHF.

This chain uses TRBV24-1 with TRBJ1-5; D is ambiguous. This CDR3 contains 14 residues. Germline V lookup: CDR1 KGHDR, CDR2 SFDVKD. Trimming removed 5 bases at V and 0 bases at J, with 7 bases between. In nucleotides, the CDR3 is TGTGCCACCAGTGCCAGTTATAGCAATCAGCCCCAGCATTTT. This gives the protein CATSASYSNQPQHF.

This chain uses TRBV6-5 with TRBJ1-1; D possibly corresponds to TRBD1 (5 bases). From germline, CDR1 is MNHEY and CDR2 SVGAGI. V lost 5 bases and J lost 2, with 9 bases in between. This CDR3 has 13 residues. The DNA for the CDR3 is TGTGCCAGCAGTCGGGACTACAACACTGAAGCTTTCTTT. This sequence encodes CASSRDYNTEAFF.

The chain uses TRBV19 and TRBJ1-1, with 7 bases fitting TRBD1. The germline CDR1 and CDR2 sequences are LNHDA and SQIVND (reference sequence). With 6 bases clipped from V and 1 base from J, the junction kept 5 bases outside the gene matches. The CDR3 sequence is 14 residues long. CDR3 residues: CASRDREGNTEAFF. Here the CDR3 DNA reads TGTGCCAGTAGAGACAGGGAAGGGAACACTGAAGCTTTCTTT.

This clone occurred a few times. The chain employs TRBV7-2 and TRBJ1-2; TRBD1 might be the D (5 bases). CDR3 size: 15 residues. V lost 5 bases and J lost 6, with 19 bases in between. CDR1 is SGHTA and CDR2 is FQGNSA in the germline V gene. CDR3 nucleotides: TGTGCCAGCAGCCTTCTTTTCCCCAGGGCCCATGGCTACACCTTC. It yields the protein CASSLLFPRAHGYTF. The complete variable domain, with remaining parts taken from reference TRBV7-2 and TRBJ1-2, reads GAGVSQSPSNKVTEKGKDVELRCDPISGHTALYWYRQSLGQGLEFLIYFQGNSAPDKSGLPSDRFSAERTGGSVSTLTIQRTQQEDSAVYLCASSLLFPRAHGYTFGSGTRLTVV.

The J gene is TRBJ1-6, the V gene TRBV7-6, with D maybe TRBD1 (5 bases). The germline CDR1 and CDR2 sequences are SGHVS and FNYEAQ. V was pared by 0 bases and J by 7 bases, with 10 bases between. There are 15 residues in the CDR3. DNA of the CDR3: TGTGCCAGCAGCTTAGCGCAGGGTATGAATTCACCCCTCCACTTT. It is translated as CASSLAQGMNSPLHF.

V usage is TRBV15 and J usage is TRBJ2-5; 7 nucleotides line up with TRBD1. The CDR3 runs 14 residues. CDR1 and CDR2 from the germline V gene are LNHNV and YYDKDF (reference sequence). The trim removed 5 bases at V and 5 bases at J, leaving 8 bases unmatched. This chain's CDR3 is CATSPQGEGETQYF. CDR3 DNA: TGTGCCACCAGCCCTCAGGGGGAAGGGGAGACCCAGTACTTC. Complete variable domain (other parts from reference TRBV15 and TRBJ2-5): DAMVIQNPRYQVTQFGKPVTLSCSQTLNHNVMYWYQQKSSQAPKLLFHYYDKDFNNEADTPDNFQSRRPNTSFCFLDIRSPGLGDTAMYLCATSPQGEGETQYFGPGTRLLVL.

The rearrangement links TRBV27 to TRBJ2-7; a possible D gene is TRBD2 (7 bases). This CDR3 has 13 residues. Germline CDR1 and CDR2: MNHEY and SMNVEV (reference sequence). The V end lost 2 bases, the J end lost 8 bases, and 13 bases lay between the germline ends. The CDR3 sequence is CASSLGGGGKQYF. DNA for the CDR3: TGTGCCAGCAGTTTAGGGGGGGGCGGGAAGCAGTACTTC.